A single T cell receptor (beta chain) is shown here with its context. The antigen is undetermined. TCRdb called the reads again in MiXCR, with one record for every CDR3 protein. In the table there are roughly 500,000 distinct CDR3 sequences, roughly a third of which are singletons. This specimen belongs to a study of T cell repertoires in cytomegalovirus infection. Study-level points and caveats: The ex vivo response was dominated by HLA-C-restricted CMV-specific TCR beta clonotypes. Cumulated frequencies of public TCR beta families served to identify carriers of CMV plus the relevant HLA.

CDR3 size: 13 residues. V was clipped by 1 base and J by 10 bases; unmatched bases: 6. The chain joins TRBV12-3 or TRBV12-4 to TRBJ1-1; TRBD1 matches 7 bases. This sequence originates from a human donor in good health (CMV status not recorded). Some clones in this sample may be carry-over from other donors' samples. The sequenced sample was cultured PBMCs, obtained from culture after CMV antigen stimulation. DNA of the CDR3: TGTGCCAGCAGTTTAGACGGTCAGGGGGGAGCTTTCTTT. Residues: CASSLDGQGGAFF.